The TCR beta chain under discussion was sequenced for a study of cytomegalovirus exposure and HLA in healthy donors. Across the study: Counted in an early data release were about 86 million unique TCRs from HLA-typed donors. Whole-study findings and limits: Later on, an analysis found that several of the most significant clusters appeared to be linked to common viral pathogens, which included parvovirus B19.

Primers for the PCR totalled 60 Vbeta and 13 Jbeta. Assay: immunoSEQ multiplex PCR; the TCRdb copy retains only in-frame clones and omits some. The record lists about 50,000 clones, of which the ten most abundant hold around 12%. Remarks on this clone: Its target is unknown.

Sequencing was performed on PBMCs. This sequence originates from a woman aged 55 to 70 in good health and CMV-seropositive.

In nucleotides, the CDR3 is TGTGCCAGCAGGAGGGCGGGACTAGCGGGGGGTTCTCCTGGGGCCAACGTCCTGACTTTC. This encodes CASRRAGLAGGSPGANVLTF. The chain is built from TRBV11-3 and TRBJ2-6, with 15 bases identical to TRBD2. CDR1 and CDR2 (germline): SGHNT, YENEEA. CDR3 length: 20 residues. Unmatched junction bases numbered 11, after V lost 6 bases and J lost 2 bases. The full variable domain, completed using reference TRBV11-3 and TRBJ2-6, is EAGVVQSPRYKIIEKKQPVAFWCNPISGHNTLYWYLQNLGQGPELLIRYENEEAVDDSQLPKDRFSAERLKGVDSTLKIQPAELGDSAVYLCASRRAGLAGGSPGANVLTFGAGSRLTVL.